The T cell receptor beta chain described here comes from a study of human T cells and chemical hapten exposure. Germline loops: CDR1 LNHDA, CDR2 SQIVND (reference sequence). This CDR3 has 13 residues. V gave up 4 bases and J gave up 1 base, with 8 bases separating them. One entry per CDR3 protein results from TCRdb running MiXCR on the 5' RACE reads. This sample carries some 150,000 distinct CDR3 sequences, around 4.1% of them seen once, and the ten largest clones take over 1.1%. Total RNA was isolated from whole blood that had not been fractionated. This clonotype appeared many times. V and J are TRBV19 and TRBJ2-7, with a weak D call TRBD2 (5 bases). The sequence was obtained from a female donor in good health. DNA for the CDR3: TGTGCCAGTAGTAAGACTACTTCCTACGAGCAGTACTTC. Its translation: CASSKTTSYEQYF.